A selection of T cell receptor beta chains follows, all from one sample in a study of cytomegalovirus exposure and HLA in healthy donors. Sequencing was performed with immunoSEQ multiplex PCR; in TCRdb, only in-frame clones are kept and a portion is missing. The sample yields about 180,000 clones, over 60% seen once. Material: PBMCs. These receptors were taken from a man aged 40-49 years in good health and CMV-seronegative. Each CDR3 is given with its conserved first and last residue. Fields, in order: CDR3 DNA, CDR3 protein, clone size, D gene, J gene, V gene. D genes are given only for firm matches. The size field is filled for only some rows; it gives once, few, many or a size class.

cdr3_nt: TGCGCCAGCAGCTTTAGACTAGCGGGAGATACAGATACGCAGTATTTT
cdr3_aa: CASSFRLAGDTDTQYF
clone_size: -
d_call: TRBD2
j_call: TRBJ2-3
v_call: TRBV5-1

cdr3_nt: TGTGCCTGGAGTGTACGCAGGGAACTTAACTATGGCTACACCTTC
cdr3_aa: CAWSVRRELNYGYTF
clone_size: few
d_call: -
j_call: TRBJ1-2
v_call: TRBV30

cdr3_nt: TGCGCCAGCAGCTTGACAGGACAGATGAACACTGAAGCTTTCTTT
cdr3_aa: CASSLTGQMNTEAFF
clone_size: -
d_call: -
j_call: TRBJ1-1
v_call: TRBV5-1

cdr3_nt: TGTGCCAGCAGCCAGGGGGACCTACAAGAGACCCAGTACTTC
cdr3_aa: CASSQGDLQETQYF
clone_size: -
d_call: TRBD1
j_call: TRBJ2-5
v_call: TRBV9

cdr3_nt: TGTGCCAGCAGCTTAGATCCTAGCGGGAGGGCCGGGGTCAATGAGCAGTTCTTC
cdr3_aa: CASSLDPSGRAGVNEQFF
clone_size: -
d_call: TRBD2
j_call: TRBJ2-1
v_call: TRBV11-2

cdr3_nt: TGCGCCAGCAGCTTGGGGGACAACAATCAGCCCCAGCATTTT
cdr3_aa: CASSLGDNNQPQHF
clone_size: -
d_call: -
j_call: TRBJ1-5
v_call: TRBV5-1

cdr3_nt: TGTGCCAGCAGCGTAGAACAGACTAATGAAAAACTGTTTTTT
cdr3_aa: CASSVEQTNEKLFF
clone_size: -
d_call: -
j_call: TRBJ1-4
v_call: TRBV9

cdr3_nt: TGTGCCAGCCGTTGGGGCGGGGATTACGAGCAGTACTTC
cdr3_aa: CASRWGGDYEQYF
clone_size: -
d_call: -
j_call: TRBJ2-7
v_call: TRBV6-7

cdr3_nt: TGTGCCAGCAGTTACGGACAGCAGAACACTGAAGCTTTCTTT
cdr3_aa: CASSYGQQNTEAFF
clone_size: -
d_call: -
j_call: TRBJ1-1
v_call: TRBV6-5

cdr3_nt: TGTGCCAGCAGCTTAGGGGACAACCAGCCCCAGCATTTT
cdr3_aa: CASSLGDNQPQHF
clone_size: -
d_call: -
j_call: TRBJ1-5
v_call: TRBV7-9

cdr3_nt: TGCGCCAGCAGCTTAGGCAGGAACGAAGAGACCCAGTACTTC
cdr3_aa: CASSLGRNEETQYF
clone_size: -
d_call: -
j_call: TRBJ2-5
v_call: TRBV5-1

cdr3_nt: TGCAGCGCTGAAACGGTGTACGGGGCCAACGTCCTGACTTTC
cdr3_aa: CSAETVYGANVLTF
clone_size: -
d_call: -
j_call: TRBJ2-6
v_call: TRBV29-1

cdr3_nt: TGTGCCAGCAGCTCGGCTTGGACTCAGGACAATGAGCAGTTCTTC
cdr3_aa: CASSSAWTQDNEQFF
clone_size: once
d_call: -
j_call: TRBJ2-1
v_call: TRBV7-9

cdr3_nt: TGTGCCAGCAGCTTGTTTGAGATTCGGGGGTTCAATGAGCAGTTCTTC
cdr3_aa: CASSLFEIRGFNEQFF
clone_size: -
d_call: -
j_call: TRBJ2-1
v_call: TRBV7-8

cdr3_nt: TGTGCCTGGAGTCGGCTAGCGGAGCAGTTCTTC
cdr3_aa: CAWSRLAEQFF
clone_size: -
d_call: -
j_call: TRBJ2-1
v_call: TRBV30

cdr3_nt: TGTGCCAGCAGTTTAGATAGAAGACAGACGAGCTCCTACAATGAGCAGTTCTTC
cdr3_aa: CASSLDRRQTSSYNEQFF
clone_size: -
d_call: -
j_call: TRBJ2-1
v_call: TRBV27

cdr3_nt: TGTGCCAGCAGTGAAGGGGGAGGCAGGGGGCCGTGGGAGACCCAGTACTTC
cdr3_aa: CASSEGGGRGPWETQYF
clone_size: -
d_call: TRBD1
j_call: TRBJ2-5
v_call: TRBV6-1

cdr3_nt: TGTGCCTGGAGTGAACAGGGGTACCAAGAGACCCAGTACTTC
cdr3_aa: CAWSEQGYQETQYF
clone_size: -
d_call: TRBD1
j_call: TRBJ2-5
v_call: TRBV30

cdr3_nt: TGTGCCAGCAGTTACTCGCCCTCGGATCAGCCCCAGCATTTT
cdr3_aa: CASSYSPSDQPQHF
clone_size: once
d_call: -
j_call: TRBJ1-5
v_call: TRBV6-5

cdr3_nt: TGTGCCAGCAGCTTGAACGCTGGAGCGGGAGTGGATACGCAGTATTTT
cdr3_aa: CASSLNAGAGVDTQYF
clone_size: few
d_call: TRBD2
j_call: TRBJ2-3
v_call: TRBV7-8

cdr3_nt: TGCGCCAGCAGCCAAGGAACTAGCGGGGGGGCATCAGATACGCAGTATTTT
cdr3_aa: CASSQGTSGGASDTQYF
clone_size: once
d_call: TRBD2
j_call: TRBJ2-3
v_call: TRBV4-1

cdr3_nt: TGTGCCTCCACCCCCACCGGGATTACGAACACCGGGGAGCTGTTTTTT
cdr3_aa: CASTPTGITNTGELFF
clone_size: -
d_call: -
j_call: TRBJ2-2
v_call: TRBV7-9

cdr3_nt: TGCGCCAGCAGCTCCGAAGTGGGGGGCTCCTACAATGAGCAGTTCTTC
cdr3_aa: CASSSEVGGSYNEQFF
clone_size: many
d_call: -
j_call: TRBJ2-1
v_call: TRBV4-3

cdr3_nt: TGTGCCAGCAGCCTCCCGGGGGAGCAGTACTTC
cdr3_aa: CASSLPGEQYF
clone_size: few
d_call: -
j_call: TRBJ2-7
v_call: TRBV6-5

cdr3_nt: TGTGCCAGTAGTCGGACAGTCCAAGAGACCCAGTACTTC
cdr3_aa: CASSRTVQETQYF
clone_size: -
d_call: -
j_call: TRBJ2-5
v_call: TRBV19

cdr3_nt: TGTGCCTGGACCCCTCCACAGGGTTGGCGTGAAAAACTGTTTTTT
cdr3_aa: CAWTPPQGWREKLFF
clone_size: -
d_call: -
j_call: TRBJ1-4
v_call: TRBV30

cdr3_nt: TGTGCCAGCAGCGTAAGCGGTGTTAACTATGGCTACACCTTC
cdr3_aa: CASSVSGVNYGYTF
clone_size: few
d_call: -
j_call: TRBJ1-2
v_call: TRBV9

cdr3_nt: TGTGCCAGCAGCTTGGGACAGGGGGGACTTGAGCAGTACTTC
cdr3_aa: CASSLGQGGLEQYF
clone_size: -
d_call: TRBD1
j_call: TRBJ2-7
v_call: TRBV5-4

cdr3_nt: TGCGCCAGCAGCCTTCGATCAGGCGATGAGCAGTTCTTC
cdr3_aa: CASSLRSGDEQFF
clone_size: few
d_call: -
j_call: TRBJ2-1
v_call: TRBV4-3

cdr3_nt: TGTGCCAGGGAGACAGGGAGGAATGAGCAGTTCTTC
cdr3_aa: CARETGRNEQFF
clone_size: -
d_call: -
j_call: TRBJ2-1
v_call: TRBV6-1

cdr3_nt: TGTGCCAGCAGCCCGCAGGGTCCCGACGTTAATGAGCAGTTCTTC
cdr3_aa: CASSPQGPDVNEQFF
clone_size: -
d_call: -
j_call: TRBJ2-1
v_call: TRBV7-7

cdr3_nt: TGTGCCAGCACCCACGGGGACAGGGGGCGTACTGAAGCTTTCTTT
cdr3_aa: CASTHGDRGRTEAFF
clone_size: few
d_call: TRBD1
j_call: TRBJ1-1
v_call: TRBV7-2

cdr3_nt: TGCGCCAGCAGCTTTCCCCCGACAGGGAACACTGAAGCTTTCTTT
cdr3_aa: CASSFPPTGNTEAFF
clone_size: -
d_call: -
j_call: TRBJ1-1
v_call: TRBV5-1

cdr3_nt: TGTGCCAGCAGCTTGGGTAGCGGCGGCACCGGGGAGCTGTTTTTT
cdr3_aa: CASSLGSGGTGELFF
clone_size: -
d_call: -
j_call: TRBJ2-2
v_call: TRBV5-4

cdr3_nt: TGTGCCAGCAGCTCGACGGCTAGCTATGGCTACACCTTC
cdr3_aa: CASSSTASYGYTF
clone_size: -
d_call: -
j_call: TRBJ1-2
v_call: TRBV7-8

cdr3_nt: TGTGCCACCGGACGGCTCGGGGCTGGAAACACCATATATTTT
cdr3_aa: CATGRLGAGNTIYF
clone_size: -
d_call: -
j_call: TRBJ1-3
v_call: TRBV27

cdr3_nt: TGTGCCAGCGGGACTCCTGATTACTACACCTTC
cdr3_aa: CASGTPDYYTF
clone_size: -
d_call: -
j_call: TRBJ1-2
v_call: TRBV9

cdr3_nt: TGTGCCAGCAGCCCGGGACTAGACTTTAGCACAGATACGCAGTATTTT
cdr3_aa: CASSPGLDFSTDTQYF
clone_size: -
d_call: TRBD2
j_call: TRBJ2-3
v_call: TRBV5-8

cdr3_nt: TGTGCCAGCAGTGAAGCCCGCGGGAGGGACTATGGCTACACCTTC
cdr3_aa: CASSEARGRDYGYTF
clone_size: -
d_call: -
j_call: TRBJ1-2
v_call: TRBV6-1

cdr3_nt: TGTGCCAGCAGCTCCGGGACAGGACTGGAGACCCAGTACTTC
cdr3_aa: CASSSGTGLETQYF
clone_size: -
d_call: TRBD1
j_call: TRBJ2-5
v_call: TRBV5-4

cdr3_nt: TGCGCCAGCAGCTTGGCCGGGACTAGGGACAGTGAGCAGTTCTTC
cdr3_aa: CASSLAGTRDSEQFF
clone_size: few
d_call: -
j_call: TRBJ2-1
v_call: TRBV5-1

cdr3_nt: TGTGCCAGCAGCGTAGCTAGCGGCATCCAAGAGACCCAGTACTTC
cdr3_aa: CASSVASGIQETQYF
clone_size: -
d_call: TRBD2
j_call: TRBJ2-5
v_call: TRBV9

cdr3_nt: TGTGCCAGCTCACGACGGGCTAGCGGGTTTTTGGACGAGCAGTACTTC
cdr3_aa: CASSRRASGFLDEQYF
clone_size: few
d_call: TRBD2
j_call: TRBJ2-7
v_call: TRBV18

cdr3_nt: TGTGCCAGCAGTGAACGAGGGGACTACTCCGATACGCAGTATTTT
cdr3_aa: CASSERGDYSDTQYF
clone_size: -
d_call: TRBD2
j_call: TRBJ2-3
v_call: TRBV6-1

cdr3_nt: TGTGCCAGCAGCCCCGGGACAGGGGGCGCAGATACGCAGTATTTT
cdr3_aa: CASSPGTGGADTQYF
clone_size: few
d_call: TRBD1
j_call: TRBJ2-3
v_call: TRBV5-8

cdr3_nt: TGTGCCAGCTCACCAGGAACAGAAAATGAAAAACTGTTTTTT
cdr3_aa: CASSPGTENEKLFF
clone_size: -
d_call: -
j_call: TRBJ1-4
v_call: TRBV18

cdr3_nt: TGTGCCACCCGGGACACCTCAGGGGCCAACGTCCTGACTTTC
cdr3_aa: CATRDTSGANVLTF
clone_size: -
d_call: -
j_call: TRBJ2-6
v_call: TRBV10-3

cdr3_nt: TGTGCCAGCAGCCCCGGGCGGCTCTTAGCGGGAGTTGGGACCGGGGAGCTGTTTTTT
cdr3_aa: CASSPGRLLAGVGTGELFF
clone_size: -
d_call: TRBD2
j_call: TRBJ2-2
v_call: TRBV11-2